This section outlines one TCR beta chain sequence together with its context. The data were produced by immunoSEQ multiplex PCR, yet TCRdb's version contains in-frame clones alone and is incomplete. The data contain roughly 250,000 clones, less than 90% of them singletons. This sample was included in a study of blood T cell repertoires in COVID-19. The CDR3 has 15 amino acids. Germline loops: CDR1 LNHDA, CDR2 SQIVND (reference sequence). Trimming at V came to 6 bases and at J to 8 bases, leaving 8 bases not matched to a gene. Among Cohort 3 donors, those recovered had two negative PCRs, clearance, or symptom resolution.

The genes are TRBV19 and TRBJ2-1, with TRBD2 identical over 12 bases. This sequence was found in a woman aged 45-60 years who had recovered from COVID-19. Sequencing input: PBMCs or T cells enriched from blood (not recorded which). The CDR3 nucleotides read TGTGCCAGTAGGGGGGGACTAGCGGGTAACTATGAGCAGTTCTTC. Protein product: CASRGGLAGNYEQFF.